This TCR beta chain was sequenced during a study of blood T cell repertoires in COVID-19. The CDR3 is 15 amino acids. Germline values: CDR1 LGHDT, CDR2 YNNKEL (reference sequence). V was trimmed by 1 base and J by 0 bases, leaving 7 bases between them. In the original processing: By means of reference gene primer amplification, nucleated cell counts were estimated. Assay: immunoSEQ multiplex PCR; the TCRdb copy retains only in-frame clones and omits some. Clonal size and the V and J genes are those of that table, whereas D and trimming came from the DNA. The table records more than 95,000 clones, roughly 87% of them present only once.

Sequencing was carried out using peripheral blood. This chain connects TRBV3-1 (or the pseudogene TRBV3-2) to TRBJ2-4; D is ambiguous. The sequence was obtained from an elderly woman in a cohort sampled during active COVID-19. The CDR3 DNA follows: TGTGCCAGCAGCCAAGGGAGACTAGCCAAAAACATTCAGTACTTC. Its translation is CASSQGRLAKNIQYF.